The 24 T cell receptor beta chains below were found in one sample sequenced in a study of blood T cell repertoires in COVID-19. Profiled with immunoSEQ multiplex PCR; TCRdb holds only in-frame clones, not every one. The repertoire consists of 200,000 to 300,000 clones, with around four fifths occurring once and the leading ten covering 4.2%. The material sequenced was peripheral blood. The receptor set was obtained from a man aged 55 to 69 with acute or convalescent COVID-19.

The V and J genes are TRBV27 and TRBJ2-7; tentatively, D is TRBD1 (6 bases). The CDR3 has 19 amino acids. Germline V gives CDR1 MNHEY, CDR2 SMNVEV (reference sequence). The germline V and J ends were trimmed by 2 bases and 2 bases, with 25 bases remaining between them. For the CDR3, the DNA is TGTGCCAGCAGTTTAAAAGGCCAGGCAGGGGCAGGCCCCACCTACGAGCAGTACTTC. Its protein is CASSLKGQAGAGPTYEQYF.

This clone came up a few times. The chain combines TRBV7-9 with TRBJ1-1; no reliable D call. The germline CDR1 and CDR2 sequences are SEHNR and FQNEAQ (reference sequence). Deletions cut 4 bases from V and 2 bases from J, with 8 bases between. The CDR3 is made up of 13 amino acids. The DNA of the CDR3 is TGTGCCAGCAGCTCGTCAGGAAACACTGAAGCTTTCTTT. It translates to CASSSSGNTEAFF.

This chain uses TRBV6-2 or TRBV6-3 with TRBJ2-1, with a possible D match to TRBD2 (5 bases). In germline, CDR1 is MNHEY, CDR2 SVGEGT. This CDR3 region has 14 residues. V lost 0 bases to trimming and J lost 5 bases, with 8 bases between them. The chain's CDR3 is CASSYSTGNNEQFF. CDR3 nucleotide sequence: TGTGCCAGCAGTTACTCCACGGGGAACAATGAGCAGTTCTTC.

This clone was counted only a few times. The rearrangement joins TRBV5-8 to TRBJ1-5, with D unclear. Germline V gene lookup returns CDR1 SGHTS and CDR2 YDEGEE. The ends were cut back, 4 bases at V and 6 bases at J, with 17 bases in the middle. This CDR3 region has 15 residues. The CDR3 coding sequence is TGTGCCAGCAGCCTGGGTGGCAGAGGGAGTCAGCCCCAGCATTTT. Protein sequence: CASSLGGRGSQPQHF.

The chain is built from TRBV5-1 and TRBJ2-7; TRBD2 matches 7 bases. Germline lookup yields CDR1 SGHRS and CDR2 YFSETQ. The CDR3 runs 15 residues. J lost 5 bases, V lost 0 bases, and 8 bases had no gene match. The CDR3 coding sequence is TGCGCCAGCAGCTTGGGAGCGGGAAGGGGCGACGAGCAGTACTTC. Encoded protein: CASSLGAGRGDEQYF.

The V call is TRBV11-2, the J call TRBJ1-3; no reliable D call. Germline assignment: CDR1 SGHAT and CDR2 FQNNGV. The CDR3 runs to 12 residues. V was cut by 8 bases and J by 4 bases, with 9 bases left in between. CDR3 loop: CASGSRGNTIYF. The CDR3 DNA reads TGTGCCAGCGGCTCGAGGGGAAACACCATATATTTT.

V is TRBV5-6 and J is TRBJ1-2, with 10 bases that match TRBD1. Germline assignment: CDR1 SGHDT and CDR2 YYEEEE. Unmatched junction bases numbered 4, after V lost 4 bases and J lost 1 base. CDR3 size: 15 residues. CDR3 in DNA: TGTGCCAGCAGCGCCCGGGACAGGGGTAACTATGGCTACACCTTC. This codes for CASSARDRGNYGYTF.

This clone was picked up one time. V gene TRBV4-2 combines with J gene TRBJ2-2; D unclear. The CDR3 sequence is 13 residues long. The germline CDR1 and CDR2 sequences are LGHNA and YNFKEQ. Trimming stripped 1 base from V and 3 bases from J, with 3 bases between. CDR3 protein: CASSQAYTGELFF. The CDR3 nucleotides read TGTGCCAGCAGCCAAGCTTACACCGGGGAGCTGTTTTTT.

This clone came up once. This chain's CDR3 is CASSLEAGRNTEAFF. The DNA of the CDR3 is TGTGCCAGCAGCTTGGAGGCAGGCCGGAACACTGAAGCTTTCTTT. V and J are TRBV5-4 and TRBJ1-1; D gene unclear. V dropped 0 bases and J dropped 1 base, with 10 bases sitting between them. This CDR3 has 15 residues. Germline V gene lookup returns CDR1 SGHNT and CDR2 YYREEE (reference sequence).

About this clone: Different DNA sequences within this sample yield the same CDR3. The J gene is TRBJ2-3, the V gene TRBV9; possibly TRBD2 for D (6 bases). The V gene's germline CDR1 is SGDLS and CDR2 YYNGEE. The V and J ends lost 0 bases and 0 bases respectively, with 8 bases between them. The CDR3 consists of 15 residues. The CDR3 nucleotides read TGTGCCAGCAGCGTAGGGGCGGGAAGCACAGATACGCAGTATTTT. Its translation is CASSVGAGSTDTQYF.

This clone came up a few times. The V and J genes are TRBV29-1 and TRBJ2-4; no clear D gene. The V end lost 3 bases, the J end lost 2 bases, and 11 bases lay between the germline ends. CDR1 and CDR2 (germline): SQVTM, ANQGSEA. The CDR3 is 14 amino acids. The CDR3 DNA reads TGCAGCGTTGAGAGCAGCGTTCCCAAAAACATTCAGTACTTC. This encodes CSVESSVPKNIQYF.

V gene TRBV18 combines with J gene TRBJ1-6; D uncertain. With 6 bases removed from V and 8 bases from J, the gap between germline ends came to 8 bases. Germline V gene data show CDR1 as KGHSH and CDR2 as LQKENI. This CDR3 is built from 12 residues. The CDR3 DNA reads TGTGCCAGCTCGTCCACAGATTCACCCCTCCACTTT. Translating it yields CASSSTDSPLHF. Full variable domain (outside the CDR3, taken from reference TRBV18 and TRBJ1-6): NAGVMQNPRHLVRRRGQEARLRCSPMKGHSHVYWYRQLPEEGLKFMVYLQKENIIDESGMPKERFSAEFPKEGPSILRIQQVVRGDSAAYFCASSSTDSPLHFGNGTRLTVT.

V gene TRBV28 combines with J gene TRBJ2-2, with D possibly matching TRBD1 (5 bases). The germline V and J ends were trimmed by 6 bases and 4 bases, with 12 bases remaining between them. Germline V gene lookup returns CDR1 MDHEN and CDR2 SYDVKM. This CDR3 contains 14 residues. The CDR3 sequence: CASRQRGLTGELFF. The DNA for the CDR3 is TGTGCCAGCAGGCAAAGGGGTCTCACCGGGGAGCTGTTTTTT.

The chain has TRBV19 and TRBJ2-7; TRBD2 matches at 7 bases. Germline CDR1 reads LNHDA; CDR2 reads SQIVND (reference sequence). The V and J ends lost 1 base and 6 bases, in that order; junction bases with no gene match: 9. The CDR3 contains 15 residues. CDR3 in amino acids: CASSIGEGVGREQYF. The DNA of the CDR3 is TGTGCCAGTAGTATAGGGGAGGGAGTGGGGCGCGAGCAGTACTTC.

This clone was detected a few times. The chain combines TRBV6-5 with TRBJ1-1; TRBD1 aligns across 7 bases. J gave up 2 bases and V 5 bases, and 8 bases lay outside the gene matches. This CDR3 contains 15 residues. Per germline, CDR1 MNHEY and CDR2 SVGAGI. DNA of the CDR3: TGTGCCAGCAGTCCTCCGGGACAGATAAACACTGAAGCTTTCTTT. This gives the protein CASSPPGQINTEAFF.

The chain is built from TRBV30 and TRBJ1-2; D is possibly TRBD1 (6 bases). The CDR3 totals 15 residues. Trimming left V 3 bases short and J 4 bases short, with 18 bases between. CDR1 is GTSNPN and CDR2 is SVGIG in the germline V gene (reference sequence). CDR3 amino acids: CAWSPAGGGGYGYTF. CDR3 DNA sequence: TGTGCCTGGAGCCCAGCGGGAGGAGGGGGCTATGGCTACACCTTC.

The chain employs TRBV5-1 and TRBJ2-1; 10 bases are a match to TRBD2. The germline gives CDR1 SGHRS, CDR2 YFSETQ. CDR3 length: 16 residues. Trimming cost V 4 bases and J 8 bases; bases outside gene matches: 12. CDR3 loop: CASSTTGTSAGDEQFF. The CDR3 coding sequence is TGCGCCAGCAGCACTACCGGGACTAGCGCCGGGGATGAGCAGTTCTTC. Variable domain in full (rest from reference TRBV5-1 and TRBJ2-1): KAGVTQTPRYLIKTRGQQVTLSCSPISGHRSVSWYQQTPGQGLQFLFEYFSETQRNKGNFPGRFSGRQFSNSRSEMNVSTLELGDSALYLCASSTTGTSAGDEQFFGPGTRLTVL.

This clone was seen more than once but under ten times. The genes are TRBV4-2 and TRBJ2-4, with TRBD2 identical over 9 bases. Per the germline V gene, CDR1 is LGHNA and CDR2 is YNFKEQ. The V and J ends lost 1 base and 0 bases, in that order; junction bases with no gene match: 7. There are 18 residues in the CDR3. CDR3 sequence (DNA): TGTGCCAGCAGCCAAGGGACTAGCGACAACTTAGCCAAAAACATTCAGTACTTC. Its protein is CASSQGTSDNLAKNIQYF.

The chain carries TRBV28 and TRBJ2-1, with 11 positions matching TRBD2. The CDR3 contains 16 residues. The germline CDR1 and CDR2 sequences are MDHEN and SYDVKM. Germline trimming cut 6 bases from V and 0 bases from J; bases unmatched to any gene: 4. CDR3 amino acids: CASRPTSGSSYNEQFF. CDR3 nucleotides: TGTGCCAGCAGACCCACTAGCGGGAGCTCCTACAATGAGCAGTTCTTC.

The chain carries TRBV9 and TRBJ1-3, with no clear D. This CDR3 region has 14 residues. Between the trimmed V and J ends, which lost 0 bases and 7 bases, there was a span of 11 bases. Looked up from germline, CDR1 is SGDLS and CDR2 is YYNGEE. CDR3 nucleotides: TGTGCCAGCAGCGTAGAGCTATTAGAGAACACCATATATTTT. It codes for CASSVELLENTIYF.

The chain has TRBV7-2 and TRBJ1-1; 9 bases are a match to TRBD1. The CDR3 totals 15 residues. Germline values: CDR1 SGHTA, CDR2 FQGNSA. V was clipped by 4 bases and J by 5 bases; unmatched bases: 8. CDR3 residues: CASSYPTGGITEAFF. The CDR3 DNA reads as TGTGCCAGCAGCTACCCGACAGGGGGGATTACTGAAGCTTTCTTT.

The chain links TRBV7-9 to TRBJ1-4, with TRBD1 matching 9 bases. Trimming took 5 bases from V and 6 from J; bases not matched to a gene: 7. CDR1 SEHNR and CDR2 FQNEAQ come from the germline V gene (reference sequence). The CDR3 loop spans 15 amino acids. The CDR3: CASSHMDRGYEKLFF. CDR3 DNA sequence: TGTGCCAGCAGCCACATGGACAGGGGCTATGAAAAACTGTTTTTT. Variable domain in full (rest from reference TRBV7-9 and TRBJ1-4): DTGVSQNPRHKITKRGQNVTFRCDPISEHNRLYWYRQTLGQGPEFLTYFQNEAQLEKSRLLSDRFSAERPKGSFSTLEIQRTEQGDSAMYLCASSHMDRGYEKLFFGSGTQLSVL.

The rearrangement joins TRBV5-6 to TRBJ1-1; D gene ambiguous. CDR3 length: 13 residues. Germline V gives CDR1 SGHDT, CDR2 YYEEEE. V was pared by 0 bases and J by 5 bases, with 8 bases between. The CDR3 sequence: CASSLAHRTEAFF. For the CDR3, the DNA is TGTGCCAGCAGCTTGGCCCATAGAACTGAAGCTTTCTTT.

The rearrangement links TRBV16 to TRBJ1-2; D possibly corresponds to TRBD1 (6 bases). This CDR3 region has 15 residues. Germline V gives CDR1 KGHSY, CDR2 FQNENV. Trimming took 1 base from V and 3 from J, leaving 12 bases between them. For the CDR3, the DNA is TGTGCCAGCAGCCAATATCCAGGGGAAGACTATGGCTACACCTTC. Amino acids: CASSQYPGEDYGYTF.